The T cell receptor (beta chain) under discussion was sequenced for a study of blood T cell repertoires in COVID-19. Study details: Some COVID-19 samples were acute and others convalescent; all came from the United States, Italy and Spain.

This clone was picked up one time. Repertoires were generated with immunoSEQ multiplex PCR, while TCRdb's copy carries only in-frame clones and drops some. The sample shows over 130,000 clones, 70% to 90% of them seen only once. Germline V lookup: CDR1 SGDLS, CDR2 YYNGEE. With V trimmed by 3 bases and J by 2 bases, 7 bases remained unmatched. The CDR3 totals 16 residues. The chain carries TRBV9 and TRBJ2-1; TRBD2 agrees at 8 bases. The source of this sequence is a man aged 45 to 65 with acute or convalescent COVID-19. Input material: peripheral blood. The CDR3 is CASSEGTRSPYNEQFF. The CDR3 DNA reads TGTGCCAGCAGCGAAGGGACTAGAAGCCCCTACAATGAGCAGTTCTTC.